This T cell receptor (beta chain) was profiled in a study of cytomegalovirus exposure and HLA in healthy donors. Study summary: The Caucasian-associated ancestry cluster held over 65% of 350 to 450 genotyped donors.

V was shortened by 3 bases and J by 4 bases, with 12 bases between the two germline ends. The germline V gene encodes CDR1 GTSNPN and CDR2 SVGIG (reference sequence). CDR3 size: 13 residues. In the PCR, 60 Vbeta and 13 Jbeta primers were used. In the original workflow: Later, an analysis found roughly 80 million unique TCR beta chains, and roughly 10 million of these were shared. This table comes from immunoSEQ multiplex PCR, and its TCRdb copy is limited to in-frame clones, with some not included. V and J calls and clone size are given by that table; D and trimming were obtained from the DNA. The sample carries about 150,000 clones, almost 80% recorded once. Findings and limits, study-wide: With high specificity and sensitivity, the classifier reportedly diagnosed cytomegalovirus status. Later examination showed HLA-associated TCR beta chains had greater clonal expansion than equally common others.

A note on this clone: Its antigen remains unknown.

The V and J genes are TRBV30 and TRBJ1-2; D is ambiguous. Sequencing was performed on PBMCs. The receptor comes from a woman aged 30 to 39 in good health and CMV-seronegative. DNA of the CDR3: TGTGCCTGGAGCCCTGGGAGTACCTATGGCTACACCTTC. Translation gives CAWSPGSTYGYTF.